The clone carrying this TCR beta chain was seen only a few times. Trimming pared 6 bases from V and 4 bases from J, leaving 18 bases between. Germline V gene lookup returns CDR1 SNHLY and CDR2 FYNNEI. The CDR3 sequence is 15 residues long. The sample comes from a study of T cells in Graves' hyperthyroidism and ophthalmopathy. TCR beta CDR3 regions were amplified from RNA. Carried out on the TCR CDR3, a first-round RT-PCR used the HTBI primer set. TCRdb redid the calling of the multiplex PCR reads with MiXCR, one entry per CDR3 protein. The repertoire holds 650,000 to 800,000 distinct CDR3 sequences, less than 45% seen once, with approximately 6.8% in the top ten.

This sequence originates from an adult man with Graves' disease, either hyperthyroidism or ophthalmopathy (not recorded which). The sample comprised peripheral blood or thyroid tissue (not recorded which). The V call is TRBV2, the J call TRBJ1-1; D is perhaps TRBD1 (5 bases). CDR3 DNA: TGTGCCAGCAGGGAGGGCACAGGTACGGGCACTGAAGCTTTCTTT. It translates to CASREGTGTGTEAFF.